These T cell receptor beta chains were read from a single sample in a study of cytomegalovirus exposure and HLA in healthy donors. Some clones are missing from TCRdb's copy, which holds only in-frame ones; the method was immunoSEQ multiplex PCR. The profile shows tens of thousands of clones, approximately 84% of them singletons. What was sequenced was PBMCs. The source is a woman aged 18-29 years in good health and CMV-seropositive. CDR3s include the opening cysteine and the closing phenylalanine or tryptophan. The D gene is left open where the match is weak. Size is stated for part of the rows, as once, few or many counts, or as a class when the clone is expanded.

d_call	v_call	clone_size	j_call	cdr3_aa	cdr3_nt
-	TRBV15	once	TRBJ1-1	CATRIDRQWGTEAFF	TGTGCCACCAGAATAGACCGACAGTGGGGTACTGAAGCTTTCTTT
TRBD1	TRBV7-3	-	TRBJ2-2	CASSLTGTVNTGELFF	TGTGCCAGCAGCTTAACCGGGACAGTGAACACCGGGGAGCTGTTTTTT
-	TRBV19	-	TRBJ2-2	CASSISITNTGELFF	TGTGCCAGTAGTATTAGCATAACGAACACCGGGGAGCTGTTTTTT
TRBD2	TRBV27	-	TRBJ2-3	CASSLIPTRAGGQLDTQYF	TGTGCCAGCAGTTTAATCCCCACGAGAGCGGGGGGACAGTTGGATACGCAGTATTTT
-	TRBV5-1	-	TRBJ2-1	CASSSRTGSYNEQFF	TGCGCCAGCAGCTCCAGGACTGGATCTTACAATGAGCAGTTCTTC
-	TRBV28	-	TRBJ2-2	CATESKRVLRGGELFF	TGTGCCACCGAATCTAAAAGAGTATTACGTGGCGGGGAGCTGTTTTTT
TRBD2	TRBV5-6	few	TRBJ2-7	CASSSGGRYEQYF	TGTGCCAGCAGCTCGGGAGGGCGTTACGAGCAGTACTTC
-	TRBV5-1	-	TRBJ1-1	CASSLNAGNTEAFF	TGCGCCAGCAGCTTAAATGCAGGGAACACTGAAGCTTTCTTT
TRBD1	TRBV6-5	-	TRBJ1-2	CASSNRGLYGYTF	TGTGCCAGCAGCAACAGGGGGTTGTATGGCTACACCTTC
-	TRBV4-1	-	TRBJ2-1	CASRIGASEYNEQFF	TGCGCCAGCAGGATTGGGGCTAGCGAGTACAATGAGCAGTTCTTC
TRBD1	TRBV13	-	TRBJ1-4	CASSLGQLNNEKLFF	TGTGCCAGCAGCTTGGGACAGCTCAATAATGAAAAACTGTTTTTT
-	TRBV5-1	-	TRBJ2-1	CASSLGSGGTLYNEQFF	TGCGCCAGCAGCTTGGGGTCCGGCGGGACCCTCTACAATGAGCAGTTCTTC
-	TRBV7-8	-	TRBJ1-3	CASSLGRLISGNTIYF	TGTGCCAGCAGCTTAGGGAGGCTGATCTCTGGAAACACCATATATTTT
TRBD2	TRBV5-6	-	TRBJ2-7	CASSPRGLALTYEQYF	TGTGCCAGCAGCCCACGGGGACTAGCTCTCACCTACGAGCAGTACTTC
-	TRBV9	-	TRBJ1-3	CASSGGGSGNTIYF	TGTGCCAGCAGCGGAGGGGGCTCTGGAAACACCATATATTTT
-	TRBV2	-	TRBJ1-2	CASSDVGGWGSQGYGYTF	TGTGCCAGCAGTGATGTGGGAGGTTGGGGTTCCCAGGGATATGGCTACACCTTC
-	TRBV25-1	-	TRBJ2-7	CASSEYLEGPDEQYF	TGTGCCAGCAGTGAATACCTGGAGGGTCCCGACGAGCAGTACTTC
TRBD2	TRBV2	-	TRBJ2-7	CASSEPGGPREQYF	TGTGCCAGCAGTGAACCGGGGGGGCCGAGGGAGCAGTACTTC
-	TRBV6-5	-	TRBJ2-5	CASSYGPTQETQYF	TGTGCCAGCAGTTACGGGCCCACACAAGAGACCCAGTACTTC
-	TRBV18	-	TRBJ2-5	CASSPGQGGQETQYF	TGTGCCAGCTCACCAGGACAGGGAGGGCAAGAGACCCAGTACTTC
-	TRBV2	-	TRBJ1-2	CASLEANYGYTF	TGTGCCAGCCTAGAAGCTAACTATGGCTACACCTTC
TRBD1	TRBV11-2	-	TRBJ1-3	CASSFDRGADGNTIYF	TGTGCCAGCAGCTTTGACAGGGGAGCGGATGGAAACACCATATATTTT
TRBD2	TRBV6-5	few	TRBJ2-1	CASSRTSGNNEQFF	TGTGCCAGCAGTCGGACTAGCGGGAACAATGAGCAGTTCTTC
TRBD1	TRBV13	-	TRBJ2-5	CASSTTGVQETQYF	TGTGCCAGCAGCACCACAGGGGTCCAAGAGACCCAGTACTTC
TRBD2	TRBV9	-	TRBJ2-7	CASSSGTRGEQYF	TGTGCCAGCAGCAGCGGGACTAGGGGCGAGCAGTACTTC
-	TRBV7-8	-	TRBJ2-7	CASSLLLRQGTSPAYF	TGTGCCAGCAGCTTACTACTTCGGCAGGGCACTTCCCCTGCGTACTTC
-	TRBV7-8	once	TRBJ2-2	CASSSDITGELFF	TGTGCCAGCAGCAGTGACATAACCGGGGAGCTGTTTTTT
-	TRBV5-1	-	TRBJ1-3	CASSQTGSGNTIYF	TGCGCCAGCAGCCAAACAGGGTCTGGAAACACCATATATTTT
-	TRBV7-9	-	TRBJ1-2	CASSFTPNPNYGYTF	TGTGCCAGCAGCTTTACACCCAATCCTAACTATGGCTACACCTTC
TRBD2	TRBV15	-	TRBJ2-1	CATRTSGSNEQFF	TGTGCCACCCGGACTAGCGGGAGTAATGAGCAGTTCTTC
TRBD1	TRBV28	-	TRBJ2-5	CASGQGGQETQYF	TGTGCCAGCGGACAGGGCGGTCAGGAGACCCAGTACTTC
-	TRBV19	-	TRBJ2-3	CASSPGSITDTQYF	TGTGCCAGTAGTCCGGGATCAATCACAGATACGCAGTATTTT
-	TRBV23-1	-	TRBJ2-7	CASEFARENYEQYF	TGCGCCAGCGAGTTCGCTCGGGAAAACTACGAGCAGTACTTC
TRBD2	TRBV15	-	TRBJ2-1	CATSRDLGLVHNEQFF	TGTGCCACCAGCAGAGATCTAGGACTAGTCCACAATGAGCAGTTCTTC
TRBD1	TRBV27	-	TRBJ1-6	CASQVLRGALFSPLHF	TGTGCCAGCCAAGTTCTCAGGGGGGCCCTATTTTCACCCCTCCACTTT
-	TRBV18	few	TRBJ1-5	CASSAGPGNQPQHF	TGTGCCAGCTCGGCGGGGCCTGGCAATCAGCCCCAGCATTTT
-	TRBV28	-	TRBJ1-5	CASGGVGQSQYDQPQHF	TGTGCCAGTGGGGGCGTTGGGCAGTCACAATACGATCAGCCCCAGCATTTT
-	TRBV10-2	-	TRBJ2-4	CASSESTGSIQYF	TGCGCCAGCAGTGAGTCGACTGGGTCCATTCAGTACTTC
-	TRBV7-8	-	TRBJ1-2	CASSLADSNYGYTF	TGTGCCAGCAGCTTAGCGGACAGCAACTATGGCTACACCTTC
TRBD1	TRBV7-9	-	TRBJ1-2	CASSLARGQGYRSNYGYTF	TGTGCCAGCAGCTTAGCCCGGGGACAGGGCTATCGGTCTAACTATGGCTACACCTTC
TRBD1	TRBV7-6	-	TRBJ2-5	CASSLGQGISETQYF	TGTGCCAGCAGCTTGGGACAGGGAATCTCAGAGACCCAGTACTTC
-	TRBV9	-	TRBJ1-6	CASSVTGSSPLHF	TGTGCCAGCAGCGTCACAGGGAGTTCACCCCTCCACTTT
TRBD2	TRBV7-9	-	TRBJ2-6	CASYIPTSGRTSGANVLTF	TGTGCCAGCTACATTCCAACTAGCGGGAGGACCTCTGGGGCCAACGTCCTGACTTTC
TRBD2	TRBV28	-	TRBJ2-7	CASSFLAGEQYF	TGTGCCAGCAGTTTCCTAGCGGGAGAGCAGTACTTC
TRBD2	TRBV15	-	TRBJ2-7	CATSGSGRGSYEQYF	TGTGCCACCAGCGGTAGCGGGAGAGGTTCCTACGAGCAGTACTTC
-	TRBV4-1	-	TRBJ1-6	CASSQDHDRYSPLHF	TGCGCCAGCAGCCAAGATCACGACAGGTACTCACCCCTCCACTTT
-	TRBV7-3	-	TRBJ2-2	CASSKYNGELFF	TGTGCCAGCAGCAAATATAACGGGGAGCTGTTTTTT